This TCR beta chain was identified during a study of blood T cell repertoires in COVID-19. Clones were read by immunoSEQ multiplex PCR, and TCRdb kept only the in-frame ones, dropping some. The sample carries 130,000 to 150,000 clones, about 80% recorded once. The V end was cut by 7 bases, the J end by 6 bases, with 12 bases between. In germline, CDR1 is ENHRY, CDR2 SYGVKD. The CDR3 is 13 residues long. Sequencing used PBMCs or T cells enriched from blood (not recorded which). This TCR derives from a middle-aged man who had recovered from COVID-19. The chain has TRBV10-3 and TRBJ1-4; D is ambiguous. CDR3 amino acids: CAIKSGSDEKLFF. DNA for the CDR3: TGTGCCATCAAGTCGGGATCTGATGAAAAACTGTTTTTT.